This passage covers 28 T cell receptor beta chains from one sample sequenced in a study of shared clonotypes between healthy human individuals. The repertoire was sequenced with immunoSEQ multiplex PCR; TCRdb's copy has only in-frame clones and lacks some. The table lists some 1,100,000 clones, 75% to 85% of them singletons. The specimen sequenced was memory CD4+ T cells from PBMCs. Specified subset: CD45RA-negative fraction. The source of these receptors is a young man in good health. Some clones in this sample may be carry-over from other donors' samples.

The rearrangement uses TRBV14 and TRBJ2-1, with 10 nucleotides matching TRBD2. Trimming at V came to 5 bases and at J to 3 bases, leaving 7 bases not matched to a gene. The CDR3 length is 16 residues. The germline V gene encodes CDR1 SGHDN and CDR2 FVKESK. The chain's CDR3 is CASSTSGRALYNEQFF. The CDR3, as DNA: TGTGCCAGCAGCACGAGCGGGAGGGCTCTCTACAATGAGCAGTTCTTC. Full variable domain (remainder filled in from reference TRBV14 and TRBJ2-1): EAGVTQFPSHSVIEKGQTVTLRCDPISGHDNLYWYRRVMGKEIKFLLHFVKESKQDESGMPNNRFLAERTGGTYSTLKVQPAELEDSGVYFCASSTSGRALYNEQFFGPGTRLTVL.

V and J are TRBV10-3 and TRBJ2-2; 10 nucleotides line up with TRBD1. Germline loops: CDR1 ENHRY, CDR2 SYGVKD. The CDR3 covers 17 residues. V lost 5 bases and J lost 4; bases outside the gene matches: 10. The chain's CDR3 is CAISPTGTGAVTGELFF. CDR3 DNA: TGTGCCATCAGTCCCACCGGGACAGGGGCCGTCACCGGGGAGCTGTTTTTT.

V usage is TRBV5-1 and J usage is TRBJ2-3; D unclear. Deletions cut 2 bases from V and 4 bases from J, with 8 bases between. Germline-derived CDR1 and CDR2 are SGHRS and YFSETQ. The CDR3 totals 13 residues. CDR3 amino acids: CASSFTAADTQYF. Written as DNA, the CDR3 is TGCGCCAGCAGCTTCACCGCTGCAGATACGCAGTATTTT. Variable domain in full (rest from reference TRBV5-1 and TRBJ2-3): KAGVTQTPRYLIKTRGQQVTLSCSPISGHRSVSWYQQTPGQGLQFLFEYFSETQRNKGNFPGRFSGRQFSNSRSEMNVSTLELGDSALYLCASSFTAADTQYFGPGTRLTVL.

The chain is built from TRBV9 and TRBJ1-1; 11 bases match TRBD1. After removal of 3 bases from V and 4 bases from J, the junction contained 11 bases not matched to a gene. Germline V lookup: CDR1 SGDLS, CDR2 YYNGEE. CDR3 length: 17 residues. CDR3 in amino acids: CASSGRTGGKSSTEAFF. CDR3 in DNA: TGTGCCAGCAGCGGACGGACAGGGGGCAAATCGAGCACTGAAGCTTTCTTT.

The chain employs TRBV19 and TRBJ1-3; D remains ambiguous. The CDR3 covers 13 residues. CDR1 and CDR2 (germline): LNHDA, SQIVND (reference sequence). V was pared by 10 bases and J by 1 base, with 11 bases between. CDR3 nucleotides: TGTGCCACCCGACGGGGATCTGGAAACACCATATATTTT. This translates into CATRRGSGNTIYF.

This clone has just a few counts. The chain has TRBV5-1 and TRBJ1-3; 8 bases are a match to TRBD1. J gave up 8 bases and V 4 bases, and 14 bases lay outside the gene matches. Germline V gene lookup returns CDR1 SGHRS and CDR2 YFSETQ. The CDR3 runs to 16 residues. This CDR3 reads CASSHTGGEFRDTIYF. The CDR3 coding sequence is TGCGCCAGCAGCCATACAGGGGGAGAATTCCGAGACACCATATATTTT.

This clone is a singleton in its sample. This chain connects TRBV30 to TRBJ1-2, with D possibly being TRBD1 (5 bases). With 7 bases removed from V and 2 bases from J, the gap between germline ends came to 23 bases. The CDR3 is 16 amino acids. CDR1 and CDR2 from the germline V gene are GTSNPN and SVGIG (reference sequence). The CDR3 reads CAYQASMIKGNYGYTF. CDR3 bases: TGTGCCTACCAAGCCTCCATGATTAAGGGGAACTATGGCTACACCTTC.

This clone was seen just once. The chain combines TRBV6-1 with TRBJ1-5; weak D call: TRBD1 (5 bases). V was pared by 4 bases and J by 4 bases, with 14 bases between. The CDR3 contains 15 residues. Per germline, CDR1 MNHNS and CDR2 SASEGT. In nucleotides, the CDR3 is TGTGCCAGCAGTGGTGACACCTGGGGGAATCAGCCCCAGCATTTT. Translating it yields CASSGDTWGNQPQHF.

The chain uses TRBV7-3 and TRBJ2-7, with TRBD2 as a possible D gene (6 bases). In germline, CDR1 is SGHTA, CDR2 FQGTGA. Trimming removed 5 bases at V and 4 bases at J, with 15 bases between. CDR3 length equals 14 residues. In nucleotides, the CDR3 is TGTGCCAGCAGCCCAAAGGCGGGGTCTTACGAGCAGTACTTC. It specifies CASSPKAGSYEQYF.

The chain is built from TRBV4-2 and TRBJ2-2; D perhaps matches TRBD1 (6 bases). V was shortened by 0 bases and J by 4 bases, with 9 bases between the two germline ends. The CDR3 loop spans 15 amino acids. Germline V lookup: CDR1 LGHNA, CDR2 YNFKEQ. The CDR3 DNA reads TGTGCCAGCAGCCAAGAAGAAGGGGGCACCGGGGAGCTGTTTTTT. Amino acids: CASSQEEGGTGELFF.

The chain combines TRBV27 with TRBJ2-3, with TRBD2 matching 15 bases. The length of the CDR3 is 19 residues. Germline lookup yields CDR1 MNHEY and CDR2 SMNVEV (reference sequence). V shed 6 bases, J shed 4 bases, and the junction held 14 bases outside the gene matches. The CDR3 DNA sequence: TGTGCCAGCAGATCTGCACTAAGGACTAGCGGGAGGGCCCCAGATACGCAGTATTTT. It yields the protein CASRSALRTSGRAPDTQYF.

The rearrangement links TRBV5-1 to TRBJ2-1; weak D call: TRBD1 (6 bases). The CDR3 is made up of 16 amino acids. Germline V lookup: CDR1 SGHRS, CDR2 YFSETQ. Trimming stripped 4 bases from V and 0 bases from J, with 14 bases between. CDR3 nucleotide sequence: TGCGCCAGCAGCCCGATGGGACAAAGCTCCTACAATGAGCAGTTCTTC. This encodes CASSPMGQSSYNEQFF.

CDR3 sequence reads: CASSLRQAGARHNYGYTF. The CDR3 DNA is TGTGCCAGCAGCCTACGACAAGCCGGAGCAAGACACAACTATGGCTACACCTTC. This sequence joins TRBV4-2 and TRBJ1-2; D ambiguous. This CDR3 spans 18 amino acids. Germline CDR1 LGHNA, CDR2 YNFKEQ. V lost 4 bases to trimming and J lost 2 bases, with 23 bases between them.

This chain connects TRBV10-3 to TRBJ1-3; D is possibly TRBD1 (5 bases). The CDR3 extends over 16 amino acids. The V gene's germline CDR1 is ENHRY and CDR2 SYGVKD. V was trimmed by 3 bases and J by 1 base, leaving 13 bases between them. CDR3 in DNA: TGTGCCATCAGTGATGGTAGGGGTGGTTCTGGAAACACCATATATTTT. Amino acids: CAISDGRGGSGNTIYF.

This chain uses TRBV28 with TRBJ1-1, with unresolved D. Trimming shortened V by 3 bases and J by 1 base, and 3 bases separated the two germline ends. Germline CDR1 MDHEN, CDR2 SYDVKM. This CDR3 is 12 amino acids long. CDR3 nucleotide sequence: TGTGCCAGCAGTTTCTGGAACACTGAAGCTTTCTTT. It specifies CASSFWNTEAFF.

The chain employs TRBV7-3 and TRBJ2-2, with 8 nucleotides matching TRBD2. The V gene end was trimmed by 0 bases and the J gene end by 5 bases; junction bases not matched to a gene: 5. Germline-derived CDR1 and CDR2 are SGHTA and FQGTGA. The CDR3 extends over 16 amino acids. The CDR3 region is CASSLTGRAETGELFF. The DNA for the CDR3 is TGTGCCAGCAGCTTAACCGGGAGGGCGGAGACCGGGGAGCTGTTTTTT.

The chain joins TRBV5-1 to TRBJ2-3; 10 nucleotides match TRBD2. The germline V gene has CDR1 SGHRS and CDR2 YFSETQ. After removal of 3 bases from V and 1 base from J, the junction contained 14 bases not matched to a gene. The CDR3 totals 19 residues. This chain's CDR3 is CASSSHIRSGTSGTDTQYF. The CDR3, as DNA: TGCGCCAGCAGCTCCCATATCCGATCCGGGACTAGCGGCACAGATACGCAGTATTTT.

Regarding this clone: Additional DNA sequences in this sample encode the identical CDR3. The rearrangement joins TRBV15 to TRBJ2-7; D gene ambiguous. Looked up from germline, CDR1 is LNHNV and CDR2 is YYDKDF (reference sequence). CDR3 length equals 14 residues. V gave up 0 bases and J gave up 0 bases, with 6 bases separating them. The CDR3 nucleotides are TGTGCCACCAGCAGAGATCGGAGCTCCTACGAGCAGTACTTC. Its translation is CATSRDRSSYEQYF.

The chain uses TRBV15 and TRBJ1-2, with D uncertain. Trimming took off 0 bases at V and 8 bases at J, with 13 bases between the two ends. The CDR3 totals 14 residues. Germline V gene sequence: CDR1 LNHNV, CDR2 YYDKDF (reference sequence). The CDR3 spells CATSRDGGSKGYTF. CDR3 nucleotides: TGTGCCACCAGCAGAGATGGAGGGAGTAAAGGCTACACCTTC.

This clone has more than one count but fewer than ten. This sample includes further DNA sequences coding for the same CDR3. This chain links TRBV7-2 with TRBJ2-1; D ambiguous. Trimming cost V 0 bases and J 0 bases, with 6 bases left between them. This CDR3 contains 15 residues. In germline, CDR1 is SGHTA, CDR2 FQGNSA. The CDR3 here is CASSLAPVSYNEQFF. The CDR3 DNA reads TGTGCCAGCAGCTTAGCGCCCGTCTCCTACAATGAGCAGTTCTTC.

For the CDR3, the DNA is TGTGCCACCAGCAGAAAGGAGACACTCTCTGGAAACACCATATATTTT. It translates to CATSRKETLSGNTIYF. This sequence joins TRBV15 and TRBJ1-3, with D unresolved. Germline V gene sequence: CDR1 LNHNV, CDR2 YYDKDF (reference sequence). CDR3 length equals 16 residues. V was shortened by 2 bases and J by 0 bases, with 11 bases between the two germline ends.

Here the CDR3 reads CASSLNMGGEGYNEQFF. CDR3 DNA sequence: TGTGCCAGCAGCTTAAATATGGGCGGGGAGGGCTACAATGAGCAGTTCTTC. The chain couples TRBV7-3 to TRBJ2-1, with 7 bases aligning to TRBD2. This CDR3 spans 17 amino acids. Germline CDR1 SGHTA, CDR2 FQGTGA. V lost 1 base, J lost 3 bases, and 9 bases stayed unmatched. Supplemented by reference TRBV7-3 and TRBJ2-1, the full variable domain reads GAGVSQTPSNKVTEKGKYVELRCDPISGHTALYWYRQSLGQGPEFLIYFQGTGAADDSGLPNDRFFAVRPEGSVSTLKIQRTERGDSAVYLCASSLNMGGEGYNEQFFGPGTRLTVL.

The genes are TRBV5-1 and TRBJ2-7; TRBD1 is a possible D gene (6 bases). The CDR3 length is 14 residues. Trimming pared 0 bases from V and 9 bases from J, leaving 16 bases between. Per the germline V gene, CDR1 is SGHRS and CDR2 is YFSETQ. The CDR3 DNA follows: TGCGCCAGCAGCTTGGACAGGGATTACTCCGGGCAGTACTTC. This gives the protein CASSLDRDYSGQYF. Together with reference TRBV5-1 and TRBJ2-7, the CDR3 gives the full variable domain: KAGVTQTPRYLIKTRGQQVTLSCSPISGHRSVSWYQQTPGQGLQFLFEYFSETQRNKGNFPGRFSGRQFSNSRSEMNVSTLELGDSALYLCASSLDRDYSGQYFGPGTRLTVT.

The V call is TRBV30, the J call TRBJ2-1; 11 bases map to TRBD2. Germline CDR1 is GTSNPN and CDR2 is SVGIG (reference sequence). The CDR3 contains 16 residues. The V gene end was trimmed by 4 bases and the J gene end by 8 bases; junction bases not matched to a gene: 13. CDR3 bases: TGTGCCTGGACCCAAGGTAGCGGGAGGGCCGCCCATGAGCAGTTCTTC. Residues: CAWTQGSGRAAHEQFF.

Comment on this clone: Other DNA sequences in the sample encode the same CDR3. CDR3 coding DNA: TGCGCCAGCAGCTCGGGGCAGGCGAACACCGGGGAGCTGTTTTTT. Translated: CASSSGQANTGELFF. This rearrangement joins TRBV5-1 to TRBJ2-2; D assignment may be TRBD1 or TRBD2 (5 bases each). With 3 bases removed from V and 0 bases from J, the gap between germline ends came to 9 bases. Germline loops: CDR1 SGHRS, CDR2 YFSETQ. This CDR3 has 15 amino acids.

This clone was seen a few times. DNA of the CDR3: TGTGCCAGCAGATCCCCCCGGGACAGGGCCTACGAGCAGTACTTC. Its protein is CASRSPRDRAYEQYF. The rearrangement links TRBV6-5 to TRBJ2-7, with 9 bases fitting TRBD1. The length of the CDR3 is 15 residues. Germline trimming cut 6 bases from V and 2 bases from J; bases unmatched to any gene: 8. CDR1 MNHEY and CDR2 SVGAGI come from the germline V gene.

The J gene is TRBJ2-3, the V gene TRBV7-9, with 9 bases that match TRBD2. With V trimmed by 1 base and J by 2 bases, 4 bases remained unmatched. This CDR3 has 16 residues. Germline assignment: CDR1 SEHNR and CDR2 FQNEAQ (reference sequence). The CDR3, as DNA: TGTGCCAGCAGCTTAGGGCTAGCGGGACCCACAGATACGCAGTATTTT. This encodes CASSLGLAGPTDTQYF.

This clone was picked up a small number of times. The rearrangement links TRBV6-6 to TRBJ2-2; 9 positions agree with TRBD2. The trim removed 5 bases at V and 4 bases at J, leaving 5 bases unmatched. Per the germline V gene, CDR1 is MNHNY and CDR2 is SVGAGI (reference sequence). The CDR3 covers 15 residues. In DNA form, the CDR3 reads TGTGCCAGCAGTCGTGGGACTAGCAGCACCGGGGAGCTGTTTTTT. It yields the protein CASSRGTSSTGELFF.